This T cell receptor (beta chain) was sequenced for a study of shared clonotypes between healthy human individuals. On the study more broadly: Each donor contributed plates that comprised three CD4 naive, three CD4 memory, two CD8 naive and one CD8 memory.

Germline CDR1 reads MNHNS; CDR2 reads SASEGT. Unmatched junction bases numbered 3, after V lost 7 bases and J lost 4 bases. The CDR3 runs to 12 residues. Authors' data handling: With immunoSEQ giving junction-only sequences and no quality scores, filtering differed. The data were produced by immunoSEQ multiplex PCR, yet TCRdb's version contains in-frame clones alone and is incomplete. From that table come the V and J calls and clone size; the DNA was used to work out D and trimming. The sample has approximately 530,000 clones, more than 95% seen once; the top ten hold approximately 0.067%. Findings and limits, study-wide: Clonotype sharing across a few donors was observed for approximately 5% of naive CD4 clonotypes.

A word on this clone: Its antigen is currently unknown.

The origin of this receptor is a woman younger than 45 in good health. The chain joins TRBV6-1 to TRBJ1-2; 7 bases map to TRBD1. Sequencing input: naive CD4+ T cells sorted from blood. The sample's subset: CD45RA+ positively selected. The CDR3 nucleotides are TGTGCCAGCATCGGGACAGCCTATGGCTACACCTTC. Translation: CASIGTAYGYTF.